The subject of this entry is one TCR beta chain. There are many counts of this clonotype. The antigen it binds to is not known. No base quality information exists; no much larger clone differs at one position. V trim: 4 bases; J trim: 1 base; unmatched bases: 6. From cysteine to phenylalanine, the CDR3 is 16 amino acids long. Kept here is only the CDR3 DNA, which spans 48 bases and is read in frame from base 1. CDR1 is given as SEHNR and CDR2 as FQNEAQ, both from the germline V gene (reference sequence). This record comes from a study of blood T cells in healthy people across ages (dated by TCRdb to between 2015 and 2016). Background for the entire study: Template switching captured roughly one uniquely barcoded TCR beta cDNA molecule per two T cells in model experiments. Using deep sequencing normalized with unique cDNA molecular identifiers, the study measured how TCR beta repertoire diversity changes with age. The donors were divided into four age groups: young (average about 16 years), middle-aged (approximately 41), aged (about 62) and long-lived (around 87). To avoid experimental bias, donors of different ages were randomly spread across the sequencing lanes. Two additional independent replicas of 1 million unique cDNA reads from the same blood draw were analyzed for two donors (one aged 18 to 30 and one aged 80 or older).

The library was built by means of 5' RACE. For sequencing, an Illumina HiSeq 2500 was employed. A second roughly 6 to 11 cycle PCR used a sample-barcoded 5' primer and a J-beta primer mix. A template-switch 5' adaptor carrying 12 random nucleotides introduced a unique molecular identifier onto each TCR beta cDNA molecule. Each sample yielded at least 3 million CDR3-containing paired-end reads. All of the RNA was converted into first-strand cDNA using the Mint cDNA synthesis kit, with a TRBC-specific oligonucleotide serving as the primer. After uracil-DNA glycosylase treatment, a first 18-cycle PCR used universal primers M1SS and BC2_uni_R on all cDNA. Processing in the source paper ran as follows. Normalization of each sample was performed by random selection of 1 million high-quality reads, each carrying a distinct molecular identifier. Instead of being binned into consensus sequences, reads that shared molecular identifiers were thrown out. MiTCR, with a Q25 quality threshold and the strictest error-elimination algorithm, was used for CDR3 identification, clonotype clustering and error correction. A nonparametric unseen species model with Euler transformation was used to estimate a lower bound on total TCR beta diversity. TCRdb cleaned the public reads at Q25 with fastp, built clones with MiXCR and kept in-frame beta chains. CDR3 protein sequences are deduplicated, and each keeps its most common genes and DNA. These V and J calls derive from TCRdb rather than the authors' analysis. The sample table records 660,000 or so distinct CDR3 sequences; 58% of these occur just once. The ten largest clones represent around 37% of the sample.

Donors were 30 to 45 systemically healthy Caucasian individuals from Russia aged roughly 6 to 100 years. Each donor gave roughly 9.5 milliliters of peripheral blood, collected into EDTA-treated Vacutainer tubes. PBMCs were isolated by Ficoll-Paque density-gradient centrifugation, with at least 7 million obtained per sample. Trizol reagent was used to extract total RNA from PBMCs, with at least 5.5 micrograms per sample. For every donor, flow cytometry on a PBMC aliquot measured the percentage of naive CD45RAhigh/CD27high T cells. Summary of the overall study and its limitations: Because donor CMV infection status was unknown, age-related changes in expanded clonotypes were potentially confounded. As age increased, observed TCR beta diversity per million T cells dropped in a roughly linear way, and a significant reduction was already evident by age about 40. Observed TCR beta diversity correlated strongly with the percentage of naive T cells measured by flow cytometry. Because profiling used bulk unsorted PBMCs, naive and antigen-experienced compartments could not be compared conclusively. Compared with the aged group, the long-lived group had more naive CD4+ T cells, fewer expanded clones and increased TCR diversity, suggesting age selection. Estimates of total diversity from one million sequenced T cells were regarded as lower bounds and underestimates.

The receptor comes from a man aged 55-75 years in good health. Sequenced: blood. Recombination linked TRBV7-9 to TRBJ1-1; 10 bases in between match TRBD1. The DNA sequence is given as TGTGCCAGCAGCTACGGGACAGGGGCTAGGAACACTGAAGCTTTCTTT. The translation is CASSYGTGARNTEAFF.